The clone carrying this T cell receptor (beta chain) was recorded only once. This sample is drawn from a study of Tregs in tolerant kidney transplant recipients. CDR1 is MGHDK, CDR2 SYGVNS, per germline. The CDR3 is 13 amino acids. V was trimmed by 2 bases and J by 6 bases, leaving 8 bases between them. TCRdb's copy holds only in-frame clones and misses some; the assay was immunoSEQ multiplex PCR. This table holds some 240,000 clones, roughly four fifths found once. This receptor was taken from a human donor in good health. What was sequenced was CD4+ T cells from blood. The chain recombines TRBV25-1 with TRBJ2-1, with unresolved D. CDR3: CASSEGYRNEQFF. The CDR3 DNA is TGTGCCAGCAGTGAAGGCTACCGCAATGAGCAGTTCTTC.